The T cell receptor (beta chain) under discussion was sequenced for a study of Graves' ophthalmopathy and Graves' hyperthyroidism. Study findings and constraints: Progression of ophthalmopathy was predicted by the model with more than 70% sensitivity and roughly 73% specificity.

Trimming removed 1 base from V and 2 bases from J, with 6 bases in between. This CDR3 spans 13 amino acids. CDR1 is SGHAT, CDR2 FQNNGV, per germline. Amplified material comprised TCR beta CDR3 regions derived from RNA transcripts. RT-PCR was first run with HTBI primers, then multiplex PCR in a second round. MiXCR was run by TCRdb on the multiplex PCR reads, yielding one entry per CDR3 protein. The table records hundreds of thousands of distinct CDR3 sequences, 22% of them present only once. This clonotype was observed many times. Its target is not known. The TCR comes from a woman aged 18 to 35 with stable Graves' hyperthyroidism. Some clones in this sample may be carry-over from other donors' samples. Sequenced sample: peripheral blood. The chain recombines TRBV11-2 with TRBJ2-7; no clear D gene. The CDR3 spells CASSLGPPYEQYF. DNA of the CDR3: TGTGCCAGCAGCTTAGGGCCACCCTACGAGCAGTACTTC.